Shown below are 14 T cell receptor beta chains from a single sample sequenced in a study of cytomegalovirus exposure and HLA in healthy donors. Primers included in the PCR were 60 Vbeta and 13 Jbeta primers. TCRdb keeps only in-frame clones here, not all; method: immunoSEQ multiplex PCR. Found here are fewer than 150,000 clones, approximately 62% of them singletons; the top ten hold under 2%. Material: PBMCs. The receptors were gathered from a human donor in good health.

This clone was picked up a small number of times. The rearrangement uses TRBV11-3 and TRBJ2-1; 7 nucleotides agree with TRBD2. Trimming at V came to 0 bases and at J to 4 bases, leaving 6 bases not matched to a gene. Per the germline V gene, CDR1 is SGHNT and CDR2 is YENEEA. The CDR3 extends over 16 amino acids. CDR3 in amino acids: CASSLDDGRPYNEQFF. CDR3 in DNA: TGTGCCAGCAGCTTAGACGACGGGAGGCCGTACAATGAGCAGTTCTTC. Variable domain in full (rest from reference TRBV11-3 and TRBJ2-1): EAGVVQSPRYKIIEKKQPVAFWCNPISGHNTLYWYLQNLGQGPELLIRYENEEAVDDSQLPKDRFSAERLKGVDSTLKIQPAELGDSAVYLCASSLDDGRPYNEQFFGPGTRLTVL.

Only a few counts were recorded for this clone. The rearrangement uses TRBV13 and TRBJ2-7, with a tentative D call TRBD1 (6 bases). CDR3 length: 13 amino acids. The V gene's germline CDR1 is PRHDT and CDR2 FYEKMQ (reference sequence). V was pared by 5 bases and J by 3 bases, with 11 bases between. The CDR3: CASSQGRYYEQYF. DNA for the CDR3: TGTGCCAGCAGCCAGGGGCGGTACTACGAGCAGTACTTC.

The V and J genes are TRBV11-2 and TRBJ1-4, with D tentatively TRBD1 (6 bases). Germline loops: CDR1 SGHAT, CDR2 FQNNGV. The length of the CDR3 is 12 residues. The V and J ends lost 7 bases and 12 bases respectively, with 15 bases between them. The CDR3 bases are TGTGCCAGCACCATACAGGGAGGGGAACTGTTTTTT. It yields the protein CASTIQGGELFF. The whole variable domain, remainder taken from reference TRBV11-2 and TRBJ1-4, is EAGVAQSPRYKIIEKRQSVAFWCNPISGHATLYWYQQILGQGPKLLIQFQNNGVVDDSQLPKDRFSAERLKGVDSTLKIQPAKLEDSAVYLCASTIQGGELFFGSGTQLSVL.

This clone was picked up one time. The chain combines TRBV7-3 with TRBJ2-7; D uncertain. CDR1 is SGHTA and CDR2 is FQGTGA in the germline V gene. With 5 bases removed from V and 5 bases from J, the gap between germline ends came to 13 bases. The CDR3 totals 13 residues. CDR3: CASSPMSSHEQYF. CDR3 sequence (DNA): TGTGCCAGCAGCCCCATGAGTAGTCACGAGCAGTACTTC.

The chain recombines TRBV6-1 with TRBJ2-7; 9 bases are shared with TRBD1. The CDR3 covers 14 residues. With V trimmed by 5 bases and J by 6 bases, 8 bases remained unmatched. Germline lookup yields CDR1 MNHNS and CDR2 SASEGT. CDR3: CASSPLRGQGEQYF. The CDR3 DNA follows: TGTGCCAGCAGTCCCCTCCGGGGACAGGGCGAGCAGTACTTC.

The rearrangement joins TRBV18 to TRBJ2-1; D is undetermined. Germline V gene sequence: CDR1 KGHSH, CDR2 LQKENI. The CDR3 extends over 13 amino acids. The V end lost 9 bases, the J end lost 9 bases, and 18 bases lay between the germline ends. CDR3 in amino acids: CASSRPSAVEQFF. As DNA, the CDR3 is TGTGCCAGTTCTCGCCCTAGTGCGGTTGAGCAGTTCTTC.

This clone was detected only a few times. The chain links TRBV9 to TRBJ2-2; TRBD2 matches at 10 bases. The CDR3 is 17 amino acids. In germline, CDR1 is SGDLS, CDR2 YYNGEE. Germline trimming cut 0 bases from V and 5 bases from J; bases unmatched to any gene: 7. The CDR3 region is CASSVVSGRAKTGELFF. CDR3 nucleotide sequence: TGTGCCAGCAGCGTAGTGAGCGGGAGGGCCAAAACCGGGGAGCTGTTTTTT. Together with reference TRBV9 and TRBJ2-2, the CDR3 gives the full variable domain: DSGVTQTPKHLITATGQRVTLRCSPRSGDLSVYWYQQSLDQGLQFLIQYYNGEERAKGNILERFSAQQFPDLHSELNLSSLELGDSALYFCASSVVSGRAKTGELFFGEGSRLTVL.

V is TRBV5-1 and J is TRBJ1-1, with 10 bases matching TRBD1. Trimming took 4 bases from V and 0 from J; bases not matched to a gene: 15. CDR1 is SGHRS and CDR2 is YFSETQ in the germline V gene. The CDR3 loop spans 19 amino acids. The CDR3 here is CASSREDRGRVGMNTEAFF. In nucleotides, the CDR3 is TGCGCCAGCAGCAGAGAAGACAGGGGGCGAGTGGGAATGAACACTGAAGCTTTCTTT.

The chain combines TRBV6-5 with TRBJ1-3, with 8 bases identical to TRBD1. V trimming: 6 bases; J trimming: 8 bases; junction bases outside the gene matches: 3. The germline V gene encodes CDR1 MNHEY and CDR2 SVGAGI. CDR3 size: 12 residues. The CDR3 DNA follows: TGTGCCAGCAGCCGGGGACAGGACACCATATATTTT. Translating it yields CASSRGQDTIYF.

In DNA, the CDR3 is TGCGCCAGCAGCTACCCCCGGGACAGTGACCTCTCCCTATCCAAAAACATTCAGTACTTC. Translated, it gives CASSYPRDSDLSLSKNIQYF. The chain combines TRBV5-1 with TRBJ2-4, with 7 positions matching TRBD1. The germline CDR1 and CDR2 sequences are SGHRS and YFSETQ. The junction had 20 bases not matched to a gene; V was cut back by 3 bases and J by 2 bases. The CDR3 consists of 20 residues.

The rearrangement uses TRBV4-1 and TRBJ2-7; TRBD2 agrees at 7 bases. The CDR3 totals 16 residues. Unmatched junction bases numbered 10, after V lost 1 base and J lost 4 bases. Germline loops: CDR1 MGHRA, CDR2 YSYEKL. The CDR3 DNA reads TGCGCCAGCAGCCAAGTCAGGACTAGTGGTTTTTACGAGCAGTACTTC. This translates into CASSQVRTSGFYEQYF.

This clone turned up a few times. This chain joins TRBV29-1 and TRBJ2-3, with 8 nucleotides matching TRBD2. The CDR3 extends over 16 amino acids. V was pared by 5 bases and J by 1 base, with 11 bases of the junction left unmatched. From germline, CDR1 is SQVTM and CDR2 ANQGSEA. CDR3 residues: CSVTRGGVLGTDTQYF. The CDR3 bases are TGCAGCGTTACCCGGGGGGGGGTTTTAGGCACAGATACGCAGTATTTT.

CDR3: CASSRLRAGEYEQYF. The DNA for the CDR3 is TGCGCCAGCAGCCGCCTACGAGCGGGAGAATACGAGCAGTACTTC. This rearrangement joins TRBV4-3 to TRBJ2-7, with 8 bases matching TRBD2. CDR3 length: 15 amino acids. J gave up 4 bases and V 4 bases, and 9 bases lay outside the gene matches. CDR1 is LGHNA and CDR2 is YSLEER in the germline V gene.

The J gene is TRBJ2-5, the V gene TRBV4-3; possible D gene TRBD2, 5 bases. The CDR3 covers 14 residues. Germline V CDR1 and CDR2: LGHNA, YSLEER. V lost 1 base and J 4 bases, leaving 10 bases between the germline ends. CDR3 residues: CASSQGRATETQYF. Written as DNA, the CDR3 is TGCGCCAGCAGCCAAGGGCGGGCCACAGAGACCCAGTACTTC.